What follows is one T cell receptor (beta chain) and its context. The antigen is undetermined. The CDR3 runs 16 residues. Trimming cost V 0 bases and J 0 bases, with 9 bases left between them. The germline gives CDR1 MDHEN, CDR2 SYDVKM. The PCR had 60 Vbeta and 13 Jbeta primers. Data came from immunoSEQ multiplex PCR; TCRdb stores just in-frame clones and leaves some out. In the table there are around 95,000 clones, approximately 83% of which are singletons. This sample was included in a study of cytomegalovirus exposure and HLA in healthy donors. Study observations and caveats: In a later analysis, a missense DCLRE1C variant was linked to TCR beta V- and J-gene trimming. The authors later found HLA-associated TCR beta chains more clonally expanded than equally common others. The authors confirmed in vitro that a few CMV-associated chains were specific for CMV antigens.

V usage is TRBV28 and J usage is TRBJ2-4; the D is unclear. The TCR originated in a female donor in good health and CMV-seropositive. Sequencing was done on a sample of PBMCs. The CDR3 DNA is TGTGCCAGCAGTTTATGGCAGAGGCAAGCCAAAAACATTCAGTACTTC. Translation gives CASSLWQRQAKNIQYF.